The 9 T cell receptor beta chains given below trace back to one sample, sequenced in a study of CD8 T cells in Susac syndrome. A quantity of about 0.5 to 1 ug RNA underwent reverse transcription using random hexamers. TCRdb re-analysed the immunoSEQ multiplex PCR reads in MiXCR, keeping a single row per CDR3 protein. The sample yields around 200,000 distinct CDR3 sequences, about 95% seen once. Sequencing input: CD4+ T cells from PBMCs. The origin of the receptors is a human donor with multiple sclerosis.

The chain uses TRBV20-1 and TRBJ2-5, with D perhaps TRBD1 or TRBD2 (6 bases each). Trimming removed 6 bases at V and 5 bases at J, with 13 bases between. Germline assignment: CDR1 DFQATT and CDR2 SNEGSKA (reference sequence). This CDR3 is built from 12 residues. This chain's CDR3 is CSATRGGETQYF. CDR3 in DNA: TGCAGTGCCACCAGAGGGGGGGAGACCCAGTACTTC.

The J gene is TRBJ2-1, the V gene TRBV9; D remains ambiguous. Trimming shortened V by 3 bases and J by 9 bases, and 7 bases separated the two germline ends. This CDR3 has 11 amino acids. Germline-derived CDR1 and CDR2 are SGDLS and YYNGEE. CDR3 sequence (DNA): TGTGCCAGCAGCGGTACGAGTGAGCAGTTCTTC. As protein: CASSGTSEQFF.

V usage is TRBV30 and J usage is TRBJ1-5; a possible D gene is TRBD1 (5 bases). The V gene's germline CDR1 is GTSNPN and CDR2 SVGIG (reference sequence). Trimming shortened V by 0 bases and J by 4 bases, and 7 bases separated the two germline ends. The CDR3 runs to 13 residues. The CDR3 spells CAWSVEGNQPQHF. For the CDR3, the DNA is TGTGCCTGGAGTGTGGAGGGGAATCAGCCCCAGCATTTT.

The chain carries TRBV20-1 and TRBJ2-5; 8 bases fit TRBD2. Germline V gene data show CDR1 as DFQATT and CDR2 as SNEGSKA (reference sequence). Trimming removed 3 bases from V and 4 bases from J; junction bases left unmatched: 4. The CDR3 totals 13 residues. The CDR3 loop is CSASGGGRETQYF. In nucleotides, the CDR3 is TGCAGTGCTAGCGGGGGGGGGCGAGAGACCCAGTACTTC.

The chain joins TRBV7-2 to TRBJ2-7, with unresolved D. In germline, CDR1 is SGHTA, CDR2 FQGNSA. There are 14 residues in the CDR3. Trimming took 3 bases from V and 6 from J, leaving 15 bases between them. The CDR3 sequence is CASSLAPGMGEQYF. The CDR3 bases are TGTGCCAGCAGCTTGGCCCCCGGCATGGGCGAGCAGTACTTC. Supplemented by reference TRBV7-2 and TRBJ2-7, the full variable domain reads GAGVSQSPSNKVTEKGKDVELRCDPISGHTALYWYRQSLGQGLEFLIYFQGNSAPDKSGLPSDRFSAERTGGSVSTLTIQRTQQEDSAVYLCASSLAPGMGEQYFGPGTRLTVT.

The chain joins TRBV7-9 to TRBJ2-7; 9 bases align to TRBD2. CDR1 and CDR2 (germline): SEHNR, FQNEAQ (reference sequence). The CDR3 extends over 13 amino acids. Unmatched junction bases numbered 0, after V lost 1 base and J lost 5 bases. Written as DNA, the CDR3 is TGTGCCAGCAGCTTAGAGCGGGGGGACGAGCAGTACGTC. It translates to CASSLERGDEQYV.

Regarding this clonotype: An end of the junction does not agree with germline; a read error may underlie this. The rearrangement links TRBV7-9 to TRBJ2-7; D is possibly TRBD1 or TRBD2 (5 bases each). The CDR3 contains 15 residues. Germline values: CDR1 SEHNR, CDR2 FQNEAQ (reference sequence). The DNA for the CDR3 is TGTGCCAGCAGCTCTGGGGCGGGCCGTACCTACGAGCGGTACTTC. It codes for CASSSGAGRTYERYF.

The chain has TRBV14 and TRBJ2-1, with 8 bases aligning to TRBD2. This CDR3 is built from 14 residues. The V gene's germline CDR1 is SGHDN and CDR2 FVKESK. Unmatched junction bases numbered 5, after V lost 1 base and J lost 9 bases. CDR3 nucleotide sequence: TGTGCCAGCAGCCAAGGCTACAGCGGGAGTGAGCAGTTCTTC. The encoded protein is CASSQGYSGSEQFF.

The CDR3 DNA reads TGTGCCAGCAGCGTATCCGGTCGCACTGAAGCTTTCTTT. Its translation: CASSVSGRTEAFF. This sequence joins TRBV9 and TRBJ1-1; D is unclear. Germline CDR1 reads SGDLS; CDR2 reads YYNGEE. The length of the CDR3 is 13 residues. V was cut by 1 base and J by 4 bases, with 8 bases left in between.